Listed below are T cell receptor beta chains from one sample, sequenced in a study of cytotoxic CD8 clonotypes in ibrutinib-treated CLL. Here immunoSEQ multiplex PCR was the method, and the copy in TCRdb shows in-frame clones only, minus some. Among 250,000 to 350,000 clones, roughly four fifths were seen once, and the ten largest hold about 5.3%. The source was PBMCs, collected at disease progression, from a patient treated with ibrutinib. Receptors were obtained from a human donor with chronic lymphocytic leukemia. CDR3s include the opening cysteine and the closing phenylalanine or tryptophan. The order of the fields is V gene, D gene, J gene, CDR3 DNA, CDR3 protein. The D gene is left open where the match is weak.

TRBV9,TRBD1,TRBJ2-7,TGTGCCAGCAGCGCCCGACCCGGGACAGATTACGAGCAGTACTTC,CASSARPGTDYEQYF
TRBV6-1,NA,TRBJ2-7,TGTGCCAGCAGTCCCCGAGGCTCCTACGAGCAGTACTTC,CASSPRGSYEQYF
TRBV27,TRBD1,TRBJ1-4,TGTGCCAGCAGTTATGTGGGACAGACTAATGAAAAACTGTTTTTT,CASSYVGQTNEKLFF
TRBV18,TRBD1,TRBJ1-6,TGTGCCAGCTCAGACAGGGGGCTTTCACCCCTCCACTTT,CASSDRGLSPLHF
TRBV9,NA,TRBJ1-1,TGTGCCAGCAGCCCAGAGGATTACCCTAACACTGAAGCTTTCTTT,CASSPEDYPNTEAFF
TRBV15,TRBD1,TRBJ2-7,TGTGCCACCAGCAGTCCTTTAGGACAGGGCCGATACGAGCAGTACTTC,CATSSPLGQGRYEQYF
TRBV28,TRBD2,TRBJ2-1,TGTGCCAGCACCTTAATAGCGGGCCCAGGTAATGAGCAGTTCTTC,CASTLIAGPGNEQFF
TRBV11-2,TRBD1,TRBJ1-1,TGTGCCAGCAGCCTAGGACAGGGGGCTGGCACTGAAGCTTTCTTT,CASSLGQGAGTEAFF
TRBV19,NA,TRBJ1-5,TGTGCCAGTAGTATCAGGACGGGCGGTAGCAATCAGCCCCAGCATTTT,CASSIRTGGSNQPQHF
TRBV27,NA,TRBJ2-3,TGTGCCAGCAGTCTGACTAGCACAGATACGCAGTATTTT,CASSLTSTDTQYF
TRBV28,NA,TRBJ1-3,TGTGCCAGCAGCCCCCCAGGCTCTGGAAACACCATATATTTT,CASSPPGSGNTIYF
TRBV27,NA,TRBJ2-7,TGTGCCAGCAGTTTGGTTCCGGGACCCCGGGGGGAGCAGTACTTC,CASSLVPGPRGEQYF